This TCR beta chain was sequenced during a study of T cells after yellow fever vaccination. Study conclusions and caveats: Most primary-vaccination clones reappeared after the booster (approximately 97% CD4, 85% to 90% CD8).

Germline CDR1 reads SGHTA; CDR2 reads FQGNSA. The CDR3 runs to 11 residues. The germline V and J ends were trimmed by 4 bases and 5 bases, with 3 bases remaining between them. This clonotype was picked up many times. What it binds is not known. Generation of TCR cDNA used 5'RACE template switching (which added a universal primer site and UMIs). TCRdb re-derived calls from the 5' RACE reads in MiXCR, one entry per CDR3 protein. The sample yields 450,000 to 550,000 distinct CDR3 sequences, 19% seen once. The sequence was collected from a man aged 25 to 40 who received the YFV17D yellow fever vaccine. Source: PBMCs, taken 15 days after the yellow fever booster vaccination. The chain joins TRBV7-2 to TRBJ1-3; D remains ambiguous. The CDR3 nucleotides are TGTGCCAGCAGCTCGAGAAACACCATATATTTT. Its protein product is CASSSRNTIYF.